This T cell receptor (beta chain) was found in a study of shared clonotypes between healthy human individuals. The overall study: Per-donor plates numbered three CD4 naive, three CD4 memory, two CD8 naive and one CD8 memory.

Naive CD8 populations comprised CD45RO-negative cells positively selected for CCR7, excluding terminally differentiated effector memory CD45RA+ cells. Here immunoSEQ multiplex PCR was the method, and the copy in TCRdb shows in-frame clones only, minus some. The sample shows millions of clones, over 85% of them seen only once. CDR3 length equals 15 residues. Trimming stripped 5 bases from V and 2 bases from J, with 15 bases between. CDR1 and CDR2 from the germline V gene are MNHEY and SMNVEV (reference sequence). The chain recombines TRBV27 with TRBJ1-2; maybe TRBD1 (5 bases). The sequence was obtained from a man aged 18-30 years in good health. Sequences were obtained from naive CD8+ T cells sorted from blood. CDR3 loop: CASSPGGIVNYGYTF. The CDR3 region has the DNA TGTGCCAGCAGTCCGGGGGGTATCGTCAACTATGGCTACACCTTC.